The clone carrying this T cell receptor (beta chain) occurred many times. Other DNA variants within this sample encode the same CDR3. The entry originates in a study of metastatic and nonmetastatic thyroid tumors. MiXCR was used by TCRdb to re-call the PCR reads. The sample records around 50,000 clones, just under 30% being singletons. Prior to thyroid surgery, none of the patients had received any treatment. V gave up 1 base and J gave up 1 base, with 18 bases separating them. Germline assignment: CDR1 LGHDT and CDR2 YNNKEL (reference sequence). The CDR3 extends over 18 amino acids. The genes are TRBV3-1 and TRBJ2-3; D is unresolved. The receptor comes from a female donor with papillary thyroid cancer or a benign thyroid nodule (not recorded which). Some clones in this sample may be carry-over from other donors' samples. The sample taken for sequencing was blood. In nucleotides, the CDR3 is TGTGCCAGCAGCCAAGCTGGCTCTCTATTGTGTGGCACAGATACGCAGTATTTT. Translating gives CASSQAGSLLCGTDTQYF.